These 27 T cell receptor beta chains were all obtained from the same sample, sequenced in a study of cytomegalovirus exposure and HLA in healthy donors. The PCR used 60 Vbeta and 13 Jbeta primers. Sequencing was performed with immunoSEQ multiplex PCR; in TCRdb, only in-frame clones are kept and a portion is missing. The repertoire holds 200,000 or so clones, with 75% to 85% as singletons. The material sequenced was PBMCs. These receptors were collected from a woman aged 18-29 years in good health and CMV-seropositive.

The rearrangement uses TRBV27 and TRBJ2-3; D uncertain. The CDR3 is 11 amino acids. The germline V gene encodes CDR1 MNHEY and CDR2 SMNVEV (reference sequence). Trimming left V 6 bases short and J 6 bases short, with 7 bases between. The CDR3 loop reads CASSRDDTQYF. The CDR3 DNA is TGTGCCAGCAGCCGCGATGATACGCAGTATTTT.

This rearrangement joins TRBV6-1 to TRBJ2-3; TRBD1 matches 7 bases. This CDR3 comprises 13 residues. With V trimmed by 7 bases and J by 5 bases, 6 bases remained unmatched. Germline V gene sequence: CDR1 MNHNS, CDR2 SASEGT. CDR3: CASNGAGGDTQYF. The CDR3 DNA sequence: TGTGCCAGCAATGGGGCAGGGGGAGATACGCAGTATTTT.

This clone was counted only a few times. As DNA, the CDR3 is TGTGCCAGCAGTGAAAGTTATGGTCGGACACCCCTCCCTGAAGCTTTCTTT. It is translated as CASSESYGRTPLPEAFF. This chain uses TRBV2 with TRBJ1-1; a weak D match, TRBD1 (5 bases). This CDR3 contains 17 residues. CDR1 is SNHLY and CDR2 is FYNNEI in the germline V gene. V was clipped by 2 bases and J by 6 bases, with 22 bases between them.

CDR3 DNA sequence: TGTGCCTGGAGCGACAATTCGATTGAGCAGTTCTTC. Residues: CAWSDNSIEQFF. V and J are TRBV30 and TRBJ2-1; D gene uncertain. The CDR3 runs 12 residues. Germline V gene lookup returns CDR1 GTSNPN and CDR2 SVGIG (reference sequence). V lost 3 bases, J lost 9 bases, and 12 bases lay in between.

This rearrangement joins TRBV7-2 to TRBJ1-2; 8 bases are shared with TRBD1. CDR1 is SGHTA and CDR2 is FQGNSA in the germline V gene. J lost 8 bases, V lost 2 bases, and 10 bases had no gene match. This CDR3 region has 15 residues. Here the CDR3 DNA reads TGTGCCAGCAGCTTAATGGGGCAGGGGGCGGAAGGCTACACCTTC. This sequence encodes CASSLMGQGAEGYTF.

The chain joins TRBV6-1 to TRBJ2-1, with 12 bases lining up with TRBD2. Germline V gene sequence: CDR1 MNHNS, CDR2 SASEGT. After removal of 2 bases from V and 10 bases from J, the junction contained 6 bases not matched to a gene. This CDR3 is 15 amino acids long. This CDR3 is CASSETSGGRGEQFF. The CDR3 DNA follows: TGTGCCAGCAGTGAAACTAGCGGGGGGCGGGGGGAGCAGTTCTTC.

This chain joins TRBV7-8 and TRBJ1-6; D possibly corresponds to TRBD1 (6 bases). V shed 8 bases and J shed 14 bases, with 13 bases lying between them. The CDR3 covers 11 residues. The germline gives CDR1 SGHVS, CDR2 FQNEAQ. Here the CDR3 reads CASGTTVSLHF. The CDR3 DNA is TGTGCCAGCGGGACAACAGTGTCCCTCCACTTT. Combining the CDR3 with reference TRBV7-8 and TRBJ1-6 gives the whole variable domain GAGVSQSPRYKVAKRGQDVALRCDPISGHVSLFWYQQALGQGPEFLTYFQNEAQLDKSGLPSDRFFAERPEGSVSTLKIQRTQQEDSAVYLCASGTTVSLHFGNGTRLTVT.

The chain combines TRBV5-5 with TRBJ1-1, with D hard to call. Trimming took 2 bases from V and 7 from J, leaving 9 bases between them. Looked up from germline, CDR1 is SGHKS and CDR2 is YYEKEE (reference sequence). This CDR3 comprises 12 residues. CDR3 nucleotide sequence: TGTGCCAGCAGCTTCGTAGGACTTGAAGCTTTCTTT. This codes for CASSFVGLEAFF.

The chain links TRBV14 to TRBJ2-3; TRBD2 matches at 10 bases. Germline CDR1 SGHDN, CDR2 FVKESK. This CDR3 comprises 17 residues. Unmatched junction bases numbered 6, after V lost 1 base and J lost 2 bases. CDR3 in amino acids: CASSQGALAGVTDTQYF. The CDR3 bases are TGTGCCAGCAGCCAAGGCGCCCTAGCGGGGGTCACAGATACGCAGTATTTT.

The chain combines TRBV4-1 with TRBJ2-7; TRBD1 might be the D (6 bases). CDR1 is MGHRA, CDR2 YSYEKL, per germline. Trimming left V 4 bases short and J 1 base short, with 11 bases between. The CDR3 contains 14 residues. DNA for the CDR3: TGCGCCAGCAGCCCCACAGGGTCATCCTACGAGCAGTACTTC. Its protein is CASSPTGSSYEQYF.

V gene TRBV5-6 combines with J gene TRBJ2-7; the D is unclear. There are 13 residues in the CDR3. CDR1 SGHDT and CDR2 YYEEEE come from the germline V gene. The germline V and J ends were trimmed by 4 bases and 2 bases, with 10 bases remaining between them. DNA for the CDR3: TGTGCCAGCAGCCCACAGAACACCTACGAGCAGTACTTC. This gives the protein CASSPQNTYEQYF.

This chain connects TRBV2 to TRBJ2-1; 9 nucleotides agree with TRBD2. The V gene end was trimmed by 5 bases and the J gene end by 5 bases; junction bases not matched to a gene: 7. This CDR3 spans 15 amino acids. From germline, CDR1 is SNHLY and CDR2 FYNNEI. The CDR3 bases are TGTGCCAGCAGTCTTTTAGCGGGGGCTAACAATGAGCAGTTCTTC. It yields the protein CASSLLAGANNEQFF.

This chain links TRBV4-1 with TRBJ2-3; the D gene is possibly TRBD2 (5 bases). CDR3 length equals 15 residues. The germline V and J ends were trimmed by 6 bases and 6 bases, with 19 bases remaining between them. Germline V gene sequence: CDR1 MGHRA, CDR2 YSYEKL. The CDR3 DNA follows: TGCGCCAGCAGTCTAGGGAGCGCCCCTGGGGATACGCAGTATTTT. Its translation is CASSLGSAPGDTQYF.

The CDR3 is CASSLMGARNTGELFF. The CDR3 bases are TGTGCCAGCAGCTTAATGGGGGCGAGGAACACCGGGGAGCTGTTTTTT. V and J are TRBV7-2 and TRBJ2-2, with a tentative D call TRBD1 (6 bases). Germline CDR1 is SGHTA and CDR2 is FQGNSA. The CDR3 has 16 residues. The V end lost 2 bases, the J end lost 1 base, and 11 bases lay between the germline ends.

The rearrangement joins TRBV5-4 to TRBJ1-1; D call uncertain. V dropped 5 bases and J dropped 0 bases, with 8 bases sitting between them. Germline CDR1 SGHNT, CDR2 YYREEE (reference sequence). The length of the CDR3 is 13 residues. The CDR3 sequence is CASRDTLNTEAFF. Written as DNA, the CDR3 is TGTGCCAGCAGAGACACCTTGAACACTGAAGCTTTCTTT.

V and J are TRBV27 and TRBJ1-5, with D unresolved. The CDR3 is 14 residues long. Germline V gene sequence: CDR1 MNHEY, CDR2 SMNVEV (reference sequence). With 5 bases removed from V and 0 bases from J, the gap between germline ends came to 8 bases. The CDR3 DNA sequence: TGTGCCAGCAGTGCCGCCAGTAGCAATCAGCCCCAGCATTTT. Translated, it gives CASSAASSNQPQHF.

This chain links TRBV19 with TRBJ1-1; D uncertain. The CDR3 sequence is 13 residues long. The V end lost 2 bases, the J end lost 4 bases, and 8 bases lay between the germline ends. Looked up from germline, CDR1 is LNHDA and CDR2 is SQIVND (reference sequence). The CDR3 DNA is TGTGCCAGTAGTATAAGCAGGCTCACTGAAGCTTTCTTT. Translated, it gives CASSISRLTEAFF.

This chain joins TRBV6-5 and TRBJ2-1; 8 bases line up with TRBD1. J lost 0 bases, V lost 6 bases, and 4 bases had no gene match. CDR1 and CDR2 (germline): MNHEY, SVGAGI. This CDR3 spans 15 amino acids. The CDR3 nucleotides read TGTGCCAGCAGCCGTGACAGGGGCTCCTACAATGAGCAGTTCTTC. Protein sequence: CASSRDRGSYNEQFF.

The V gene is TRBV5-5, the J gene TRBJ2-3; tentative D call: TRBD1 (6 bases). This CDR3 contains 15 residues. Germline CDR1 reads SGHKS; CDR2 reads YYEKEE (reference sequence). Trimming took off 4 bases at V and 6 bases at J, with 18 bases between the two ends. The CDR3 nucleotides read TGTGCCAGCAGCCAATCGGGGTCAGGGGTCGATACGCAGTATTTT. Residues: CASSQSGSGVDTQYF.

V gene TRBV23-1 combines with J gene TRBJ2-2; 9 bases line up with TRBD2. TRBV23-1 belongs to the ORF category, with a function that is uncertain. V lost 4 bases and J lost 3; bases outside the gene matches: 18. This CDR3 spans 20 amino acids. The CDR3 reads CASSRPPGGSGGRYTGELFF. For the CDR3, the DNA is TGCGCCAGCAGTCGTCCCCCGGGGGGTAGCGGGGGAAGGTACACCGGGGAGCTGTTTTTT.

The chain couples TRBV5-1 to TRBJ2-2, with D perhaps matching TRBD2 (7 bases). The CDR3 runs 12 residues. CDR1 is SGHRS and CDR2 is YFSETQ in the germline V gene. Trimming pared 3 bases from V and 9 bases from J, leaving 9 bases between. The DNA of the CDR3 is TGCGCCAGCAGCTACGGGGGGCGGGAGCTGTTTTTT. This sequence encodes CASSYGGRELFF.

This clone appeared once. The V gene is TRBV30, the J gene TRBJ1-3, with 7 nucleotides matching TRBD1. Germline loops: CDR1 GTSNPN, CDR2 SVGIG (reference sequence). V lost 3 bases, J lost 1 base, and 9 bases stayed unmatched. The CDR3 loop spans 16 amino acids. The CDR3 spells CAWSRGESLSGNTIYF. The CDR3 DNA reads TGTGCCTGGAGCAGGGGGGAAAGCTTGTCTGGAAACACCATATATTTT.

The J gene is TRBJ2-7, the V gene TRBV25-1, with TRBD2 identical over 13 bases. This CDR3 is built from 14 residues. Germline CDR1 is MGHDK and CDR2 is SYGVNS. Trimming cost V 3 bases and J 4 bases; bases outside gene matches: 0. The CDR3 loop reads CASSETSGGYEQYF. CDR3 DNA sequence: TGTGCCAGCAGTGAGACTAGCGGGGGGTACGAGCAGTACTTC.

The chain employs TRBV6-1 and TRBJ2-1, with 9 nucleotides matching TRBD1. The ends lost 5 bases at V and 6 bases at J; junction bases unmatched: 8. Germline V gives CDR1 MNHNS, CDR2 SASEGT. This CDR3 is built from 15 residues. This CDR3 reads CASSRTGQGRNEQFF. The CDR3, as DNA: TGTGCCAGCAGTCGAACAGGACAGGGGCGCAATGAGCAGTTCTTC.

This chain joins TRBV27 and TRBJ1-2, with D possibly TRBD1 on 6 matching bases. Per the germline V gene, CDR1 is MNHEY and CDR2 is SMNVEV (reference sequence). The length of the CDR3 is 14 residues. With 4 bases removed from V and 4 bases from J, the gap between germline ends came to 13 bases. The CDR3 sequence is CASSSLQGPYGYTF. CDR3 sequence (DNA): TGTGCCAGCAGTTCCCTCCAGGGGCCCTATGGCTACACCTTC.

The V and J genes are TRBV2 and TRBJ1-5, with TRBD1 matching 10 bases. Trimming at V came to 3 bases and at J to 0 bases, leaving 17 bases not matched to a gene. CDR1 and CDR2 from the germline V gene are SNHLY and FYNNEI. The CDR3 sequence is 21 residues long. In nucleotides, the CDR3 is TGTGCCAGCAGTGACACGCTACCGGGACAGGGGCCGGGGTATAGCAATCAGCCCCAGCATTTT. Encoded protein: CASSDTLPGQGPGYSNQPQHF.

The chain links TRBV2 to TRBJ1-5; D is possibly TRBD1 (5 bases). V lost 5 bases, J lost 2 bases, and 10 bases lay in between. CDR3 length equals 14 residues. The germline V gene encodes CDR1 SNHLY and CDR2 FYNNEI. This chain's CDR3 is CASSTDTGNQPQHF. The CDR3 region has the DNA TGTGCCAGCAGTACGGACACGGGCAATCAGCCCCAGCATTTT.